Each of the 3 T cell receptor beta chains below was sequenced from the same sample in a study of cytomegalovirus exposure and HLA in healthy donors (dated 2017 in TCRdb). The library came from the immunoSEQ multiplex PCR assay. The multiplex PCR relied on a mix of 60 forward primers for TCR Vbeta segments and 13 reverse primers for TCR Jbeta segments. TCRdb limited this immuneACCESS table to in-frame rearrangements with V and J called. A share of clones is missing; checked studies link under half to unresolved V genes, and the rest is unexplained. The sample records 150,000 to 200,000 clones, roughly 83% of which are singletons. The ten largest account for less than 2.5% of the sample. The sequencing sample was made of PBMCs. Source of these receptors: a woman in her forties or fifties in good health and CMV-seronegative.

The chain recombines TRBV6-5 with TRBJ2-1; 11 nucleotides align to TRBD2. Trimming cost V 6 bases and J 4 bases; bases outside gene matches: 5. The germline V gene has CDR1 MNHEY and CDR2 SVGAGI. CDR3 size: 15 residues. CDR3 nucleotides: TGTGCCAGCAGCCGACGGACTAGCGGGTACAATGAGCAGTTCTTC. Residues: CASSRRTSGYNEQFF.

The chain joins TRBV6-5 to TRBJ2-3; D uncertain. In germline, CDR1 is MNHEY, CDR2 SVGAGI. The CDR3 spans 13 residues. V was trimmed by 6 bases and J by 5 bases, leaving 12 bases between them. CDR3 protein: CASRVLGLDTQYF. CDR3 in DNA: TGTGCCAGCAGGGTCCTAGGCCTAGATACGCAGTATTTT.

The gene calls are TRBV6-1 and TRBJ2-2; tentative D call: TRBD2 (5 bases). Germline V gene data show CDR1 as MNHNS and CDR2 as SASEGT. This CDR3 spans 14 amino acids. Trimming took 0 bases from V and 7 from J, leaving 9 bases between them. Here the CDR3 reads CASSEAPGVGELFF. In DNA form, the CDR3 reads TGTGCCAGCAGTGAAGCGCCCGGGGTCGGGGAGCTGTTTTTT.